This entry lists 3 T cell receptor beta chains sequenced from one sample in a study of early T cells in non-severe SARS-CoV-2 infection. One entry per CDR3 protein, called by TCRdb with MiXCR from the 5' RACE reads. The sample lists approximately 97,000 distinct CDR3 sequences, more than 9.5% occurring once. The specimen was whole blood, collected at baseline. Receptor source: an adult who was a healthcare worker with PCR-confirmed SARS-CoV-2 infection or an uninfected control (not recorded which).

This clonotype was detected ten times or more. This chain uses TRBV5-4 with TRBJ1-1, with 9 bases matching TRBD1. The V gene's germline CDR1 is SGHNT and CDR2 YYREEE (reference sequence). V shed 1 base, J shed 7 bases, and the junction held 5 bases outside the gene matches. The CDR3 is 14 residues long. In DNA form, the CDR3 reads TGTGCCAGCAGCTTGTGGGGGACAGGGCTTGAAGCTTTCTTT. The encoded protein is CASSLWGTGLEAFF.

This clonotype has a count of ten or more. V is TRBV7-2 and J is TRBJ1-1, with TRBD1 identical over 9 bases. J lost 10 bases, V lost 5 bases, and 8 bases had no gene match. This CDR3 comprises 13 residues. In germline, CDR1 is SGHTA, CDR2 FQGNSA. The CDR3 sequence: CASSPRGTGRAFF. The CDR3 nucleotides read TGTGCCAGCAGCCCGAGGGGGACAGGGAGAGCTTTCTTT. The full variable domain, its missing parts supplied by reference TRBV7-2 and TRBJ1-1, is GAGVSQSPSNKVTEKGKDVELRCDPISGHTALYWYRQSLGQGLEFLIYFQGNSAPDKSGLPSDRFSAERTGGSVSTLTIQRTQQEDSAVYLCASSPRGTGRAFFGQGTRLTVV.

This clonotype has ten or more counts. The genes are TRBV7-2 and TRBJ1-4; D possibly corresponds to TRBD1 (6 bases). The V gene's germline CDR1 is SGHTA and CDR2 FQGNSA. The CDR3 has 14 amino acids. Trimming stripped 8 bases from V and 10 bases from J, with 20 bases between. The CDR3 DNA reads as TGTGCCAGCCGAGGGGGGGCAACTGAGGGAAAACTGTTTTTT. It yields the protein CASRGGATEGKLFF. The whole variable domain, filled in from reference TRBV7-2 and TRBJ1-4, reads GAGVSQSPSNKVTEKGKDVELRCDPISGHTALYWYRQSLGQGLEFLIYFQGNSAPDKSGLPSDRFSAERTGGSVSTLTIQRTQQEDSAVYLCASRGGATEGKLFFGSGTQLSVL.